Sequencing of this T cell receptor (beta chain) was carried out in a study of T-cell memory formation after mild COVID-19. In the study overall: TCR clusters mostly belonged to single donors. General observations from the study: Most CD4+ clones that shrank were in CM and EM, while CD8+ ones turned up in EMRA. Still unconfirmed is whether the second-wave clones peaking on day 37 recognized SARS-CoV-2.

A 5'RACE reaction primed in the constant segment made cDNA libraries of TCR alpha and TCR beta, and these carried sample barcodes and UMIs. TCRdb reanalysed the 5' RACE reads using MiXCR and keeps one entry per CDR3 protein. The sample gives around 390,000 distinct CDR3 sequences, around a sixth of which show up once; under 25% is in the top ten. The CDR3 has 14 amino acids. Germline V gives CDR1 SGHRS, CDR2 YFSETQ. Trimming left V 4 bases short and J 6 bases short, with 17 bases between. Comment on this clonotype: What it binds is unknown.

Sequencing was done on a sample of PBMCs or a T cell subset sorted from them (not recorded which). The chain links TRBV5-1 to TRBJ2-7; possibly TRBD1 or TRBD2 for D (5 bases each). The origin of this receptor is a man aged 18 to 29 who had mild COVID-19 (a few samples of this study predate the infection). Cell type and time point are not known. CDR3 sequence reads: CASSPTGTGGEQYF. The CDR3 bases are TGCGCCAGCAGCCCCACCGGGACGGGTGGCGAGCAGTACTTC.